This TCR beta chain was sequenced during a study of T cell changes during pregnancy in multiple sclerosis. TCRdb's copy holds only in-frame clones and misses some; the assay was immunoSEQ multiplex PCR. This sample has just under 100,000 clones, with roughly 92% found just once. This clonotype was obtained from a female donor with multiple sclerosis, enrolled in a pregnancy study. This sample comprised peripheral blood, obtained after pregnancy.

The CDR3 nucleotides read TGTGCCAGCAGTTACGGACAGAGCTCCTATAATTCACCCCTCCACTTT. Amino acid sequence: CASSYGQSSYNSPLHF. The chain couples TRBV6-5 to TRBJ1-6, with a weak D call TRBD1 (6 bases). Trimming stripped 2 bases from V and 0 bases from J, with 8 bases between. The CDR3 length is 16 residues. CDR1 is MNHEY, CDR2 SVGAGI, per germline.